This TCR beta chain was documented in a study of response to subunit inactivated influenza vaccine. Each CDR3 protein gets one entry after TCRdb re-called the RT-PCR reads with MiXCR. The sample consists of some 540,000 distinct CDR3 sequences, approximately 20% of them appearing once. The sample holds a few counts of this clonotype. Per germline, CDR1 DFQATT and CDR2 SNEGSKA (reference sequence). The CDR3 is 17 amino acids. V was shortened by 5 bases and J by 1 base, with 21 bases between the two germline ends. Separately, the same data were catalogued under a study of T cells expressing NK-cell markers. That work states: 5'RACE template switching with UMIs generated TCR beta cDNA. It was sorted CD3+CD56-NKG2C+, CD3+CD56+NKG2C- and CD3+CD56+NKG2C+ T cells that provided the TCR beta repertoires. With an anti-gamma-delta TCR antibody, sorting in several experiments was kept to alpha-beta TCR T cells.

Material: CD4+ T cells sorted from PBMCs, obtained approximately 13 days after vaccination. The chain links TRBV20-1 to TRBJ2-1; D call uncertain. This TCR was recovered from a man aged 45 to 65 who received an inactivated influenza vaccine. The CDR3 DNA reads TGCAGTGCTGCGAGGAGCCCGTCTCGAACATCCTACAATGAGCAGTTCTTC. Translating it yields CSAARSPSRTSYNEQFF.